One TCR beta chain is described in this entry. Antigen specificity is unknown. The data are from a study of cytomegalovirus exposure and HLA in healthy donors. Study conclusions and caveats: Most sequenced TCRs were rare (though some public TCRs occurred in many donors). Reports credit the classifier with highly specific, highly sensitive diagnosis of cytomegalovirus status. Cytomegalovirus-associated TCR beta chains were listed, numbering under 200.

Produced via immunoSEQ multiplex PCR; TCRdb's table is partial and in-frame only. Among about 220,000 clones listed, around 88% were seen once. The 120-subject validation cohort, separate from the approximately 670-subject first cohort, included the donors. The CDR3 spans 18 residues. CDR1 is SGHTA, CDR2 FQGNSA, per germline. V lost 4 bases and J lost 2; bases outside the gene matches: 13. The rearrangement uses TRBV7-2 and TRBJ2-3; 9 bases agree with TRBD2. The source of this sequence is a young woman in good health and CMV-seronegative. Sample: PBMCs. The CDR3 here is CASSSQRGLARSTDTQYF. CDR3 in DNA: TGTGCCAGCAGCTCACAGAGGGGACTAGCCAGATCCACAGATACGCAGTATTTT.